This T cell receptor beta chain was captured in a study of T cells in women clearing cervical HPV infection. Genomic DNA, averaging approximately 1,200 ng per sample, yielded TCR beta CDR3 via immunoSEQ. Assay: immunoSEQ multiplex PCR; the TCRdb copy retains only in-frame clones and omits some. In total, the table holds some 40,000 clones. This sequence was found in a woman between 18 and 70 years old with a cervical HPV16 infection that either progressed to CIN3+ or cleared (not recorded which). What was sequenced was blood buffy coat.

The sequenced part of the CDR3 DNA is TGTGCCAGCAGTGACCGGGACAGCTATGGC. It translates to CASSDRDSYG. The complete CDR3 reads CASSDRDSYGYTF. This chain connects TRBV6-2 or TRBV6-3 to TRBJ1-2; TRBD1 matches 7 bases. The read ends 3 residues early relative to the CDR3; the germline J gene fills the gap. V was clipped by 5 bases and J by 4 bases; unmatched bases: 4. Germline CDR1 is MNHEY and CDR2 is SVGEGT. There are 13 residues in the CDR3.